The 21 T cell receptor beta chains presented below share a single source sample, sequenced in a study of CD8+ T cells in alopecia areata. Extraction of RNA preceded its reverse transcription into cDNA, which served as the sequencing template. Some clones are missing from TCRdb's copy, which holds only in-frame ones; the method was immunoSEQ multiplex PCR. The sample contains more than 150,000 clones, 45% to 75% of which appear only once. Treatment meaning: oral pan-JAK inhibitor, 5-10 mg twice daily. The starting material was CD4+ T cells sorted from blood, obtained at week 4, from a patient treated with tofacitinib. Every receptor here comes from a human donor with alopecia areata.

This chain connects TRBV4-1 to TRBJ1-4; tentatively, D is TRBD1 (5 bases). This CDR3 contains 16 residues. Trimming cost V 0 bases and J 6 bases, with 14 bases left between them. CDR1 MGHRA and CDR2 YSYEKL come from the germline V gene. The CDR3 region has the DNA TGCGCCAGCAGCCAAGATGGGTATCGACAGCATGAAAAACTGTTTTTT. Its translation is CASSQDGYRQHEKLFF.

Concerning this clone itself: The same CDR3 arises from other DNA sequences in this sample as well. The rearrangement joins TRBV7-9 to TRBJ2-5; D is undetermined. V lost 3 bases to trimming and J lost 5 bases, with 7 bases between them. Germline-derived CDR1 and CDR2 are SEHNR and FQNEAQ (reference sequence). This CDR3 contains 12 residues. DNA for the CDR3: TGTGCCAGCAGCTTGGCCAGGGAGACCCAGTACTTC. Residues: CASSLARETQYF.

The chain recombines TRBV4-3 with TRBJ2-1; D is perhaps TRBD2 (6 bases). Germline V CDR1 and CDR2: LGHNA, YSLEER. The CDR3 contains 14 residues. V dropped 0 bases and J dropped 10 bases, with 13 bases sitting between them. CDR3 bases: TGCGCCAGCAGCCAAGATCCTCGGGGAGGCGAGCAGTTCTTC. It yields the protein CASSQDPRGGEQFF.

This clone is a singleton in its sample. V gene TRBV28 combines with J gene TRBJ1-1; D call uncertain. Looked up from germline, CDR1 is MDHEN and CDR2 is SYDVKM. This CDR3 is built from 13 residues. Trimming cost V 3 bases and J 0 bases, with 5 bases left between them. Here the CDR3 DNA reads TGTGCCAGCAGTTTGATAGTGAACACTGAAGCTTTCTTT. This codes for CASSLIVNTEAFF.

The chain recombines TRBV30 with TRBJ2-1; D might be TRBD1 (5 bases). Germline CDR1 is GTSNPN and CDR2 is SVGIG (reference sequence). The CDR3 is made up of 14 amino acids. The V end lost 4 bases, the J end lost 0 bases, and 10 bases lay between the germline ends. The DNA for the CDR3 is TGTGCCTGGAAGGGGTTAAGCTCCTACAATGAGCAGTTCTTC. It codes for CAWKGLSSYNEQFF.

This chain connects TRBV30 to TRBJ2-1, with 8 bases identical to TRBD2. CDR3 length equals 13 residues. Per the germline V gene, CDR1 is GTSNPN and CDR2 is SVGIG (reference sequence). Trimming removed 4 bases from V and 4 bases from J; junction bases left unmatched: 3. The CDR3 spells CAWKRGPYNEQFF. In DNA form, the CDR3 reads TGTGCCTGGAAGCGGGGGCCTTACAATGAGCAGTTCTTC.

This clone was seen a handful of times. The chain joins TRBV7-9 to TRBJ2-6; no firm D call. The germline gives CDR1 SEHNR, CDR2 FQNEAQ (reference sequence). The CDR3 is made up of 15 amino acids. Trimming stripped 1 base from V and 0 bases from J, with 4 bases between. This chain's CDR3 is CASSLGSSGANVLTF. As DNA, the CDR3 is TGTGCCAGCAGCTTAGGTAGCTCTGGGGCCAACGTCCTGACTTTC.

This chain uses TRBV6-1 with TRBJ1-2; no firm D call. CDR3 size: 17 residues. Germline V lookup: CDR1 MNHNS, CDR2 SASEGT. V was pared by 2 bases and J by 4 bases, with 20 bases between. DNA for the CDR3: TGTGCCAGCAGTGAAACTACAAACAGTATCCTAACCTATGGCTACACCTTC. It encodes CASSETTNSILTYGYTF.

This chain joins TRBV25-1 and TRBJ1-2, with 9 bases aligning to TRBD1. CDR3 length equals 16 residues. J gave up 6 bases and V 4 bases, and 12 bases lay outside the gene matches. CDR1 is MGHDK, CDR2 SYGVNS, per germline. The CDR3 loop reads CASSGGHPGQGHGYTF. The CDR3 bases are TGTGCCAGCAGTGGAGGACATCCGGGACAGGGTCATGGCTACACCTTC.

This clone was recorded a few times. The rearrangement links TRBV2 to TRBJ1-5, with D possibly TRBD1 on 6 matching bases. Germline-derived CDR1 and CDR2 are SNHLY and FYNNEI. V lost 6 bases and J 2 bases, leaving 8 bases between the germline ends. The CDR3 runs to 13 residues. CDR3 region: CASSGQRNQPQHF. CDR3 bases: TGTGCCAGCAGCGGACAGCGCAATCAGCCCCAGCATTTT.

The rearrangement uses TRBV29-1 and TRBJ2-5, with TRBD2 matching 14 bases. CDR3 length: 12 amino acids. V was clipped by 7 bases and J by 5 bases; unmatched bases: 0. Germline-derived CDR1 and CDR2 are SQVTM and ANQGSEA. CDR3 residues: CSGLAGGETQYF. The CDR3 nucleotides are TGCAGCGGACTAGCGGGGGGGGAGACCCAGTACTTC.

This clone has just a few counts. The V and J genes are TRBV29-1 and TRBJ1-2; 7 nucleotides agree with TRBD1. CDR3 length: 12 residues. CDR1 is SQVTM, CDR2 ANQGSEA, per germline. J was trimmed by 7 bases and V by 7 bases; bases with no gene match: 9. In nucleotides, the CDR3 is TGCAGCGGGCTGACAGGGACGGCTGGCTACACCTTC. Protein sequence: CSGLTGTAGYTF.

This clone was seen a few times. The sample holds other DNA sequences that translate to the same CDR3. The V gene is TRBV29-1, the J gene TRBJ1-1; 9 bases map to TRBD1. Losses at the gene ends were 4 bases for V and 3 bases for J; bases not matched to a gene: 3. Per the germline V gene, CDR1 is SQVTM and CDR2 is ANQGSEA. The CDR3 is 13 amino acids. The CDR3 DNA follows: TGCAGCGTTGTAGGACAGGGGTACACTGAAGCTTTCTTT. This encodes CSVVGQGYTEAFF.

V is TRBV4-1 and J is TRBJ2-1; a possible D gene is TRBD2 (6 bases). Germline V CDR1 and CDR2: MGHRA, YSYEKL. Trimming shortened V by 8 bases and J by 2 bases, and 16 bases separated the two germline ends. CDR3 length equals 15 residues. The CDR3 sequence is CASGLLGLPYNEQFF. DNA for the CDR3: TGCGCCAGCGGCCTGCTTGGACTACCCTACAATGAGCAGTTCTTC.

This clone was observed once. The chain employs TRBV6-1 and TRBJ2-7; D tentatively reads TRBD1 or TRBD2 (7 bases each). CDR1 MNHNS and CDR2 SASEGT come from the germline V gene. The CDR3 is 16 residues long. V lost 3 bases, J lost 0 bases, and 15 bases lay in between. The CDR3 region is CASSDYWEGASYEQYF. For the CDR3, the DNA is TGTGCCAGCAGTGATTATTGGGAGGGGGCCTCCTACGAGCAGTACTTC.

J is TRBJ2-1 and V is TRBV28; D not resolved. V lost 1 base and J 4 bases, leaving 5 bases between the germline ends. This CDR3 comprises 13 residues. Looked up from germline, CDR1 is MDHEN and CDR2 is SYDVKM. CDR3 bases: TGTGCCAGCAGTTTATACCTTTACAATGAGCAGTTCTTC. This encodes CASSLYLYNEQFF. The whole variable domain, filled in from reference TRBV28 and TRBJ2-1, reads DVKVTQSSRYLVKRTGEKVFLECVQDMDHENMFWYRQDPGLGLRLIYFSYDVKMKEKGDIPEGYSVSREKKERFSLILESASTNQTSMYLCASSLYLYNEQFFGPGTRLTVL.

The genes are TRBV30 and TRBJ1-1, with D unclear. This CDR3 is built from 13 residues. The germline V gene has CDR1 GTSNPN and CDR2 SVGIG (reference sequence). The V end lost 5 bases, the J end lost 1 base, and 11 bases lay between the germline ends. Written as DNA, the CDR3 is TGTGCCTGGGCTTGGACCGAGAACACTGAAGCTTTCTTT. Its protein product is CAWAWTENTEAFF.

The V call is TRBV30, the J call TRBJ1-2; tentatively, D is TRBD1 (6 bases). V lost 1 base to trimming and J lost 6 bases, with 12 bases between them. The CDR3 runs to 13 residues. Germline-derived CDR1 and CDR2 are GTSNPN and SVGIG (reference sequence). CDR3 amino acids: CAWSEGGIHGYTF. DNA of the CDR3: TGTGCCTGGAGTGAAGGGGGGATCCATGGCTACACCTTC.

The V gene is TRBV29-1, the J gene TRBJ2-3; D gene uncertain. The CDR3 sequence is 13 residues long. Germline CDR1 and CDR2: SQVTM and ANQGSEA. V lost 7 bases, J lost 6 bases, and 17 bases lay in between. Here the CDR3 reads CSGGLSLADTQYF. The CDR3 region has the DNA TGCAGCGGGGGATTATCCCTGGCCGATACGCAGTATTTT.

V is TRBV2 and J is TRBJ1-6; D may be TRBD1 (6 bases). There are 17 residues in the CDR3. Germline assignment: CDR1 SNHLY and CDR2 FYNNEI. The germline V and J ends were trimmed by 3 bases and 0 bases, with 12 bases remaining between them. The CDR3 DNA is TGTGCCAGCAGTGACGGGGGACACTTCTCCTATAATTCACCCCTCCACTTT. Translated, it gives CASSDGGHFSYNSPLHF.

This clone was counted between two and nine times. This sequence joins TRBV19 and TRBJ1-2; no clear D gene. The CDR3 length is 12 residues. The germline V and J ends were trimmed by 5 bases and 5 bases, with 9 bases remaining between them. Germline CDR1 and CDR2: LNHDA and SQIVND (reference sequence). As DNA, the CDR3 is TGTGCCAGTAGTCTAACGGGATATGGCTACACCTTC. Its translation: CASSLTGYGYTF.